This entry lists 3 T cell receptor beta chains sequenced from one sample in a study of T cell responses to AZD1222 COVID-19 vaccine. Assay: immunoSEQ multiplex PCR; the TCRdb copy retains only in-frame clones and omits some. Here the sample spans 90,000 to 150,000 clones, nearly 90% being singletons. Here the sequenced sample was peripheral blood, taken on day 0 of AZD1222 vaccination. These receptors were taken from an adult in good health.

This CDR3 reads CASSPTGSHEQYF. CDR3 DNA sequence: TGTGCCAGCAGCCCGACAGGGTCCCACGAGCAGTACTTC. This sequence joins TRBV6-5 and TRBJ2-7; 7 nucleotides align to TRBD1. There are 13 residues in the CDR3. The V gene's germline CDR1 is MNHEY and CDR2 SVGAGI. Trimming removed 6 bases from V and 5 bases from J; junction bases left unmatched: 7.

This sequence joins TRBV6-5 and TRBJ2-3; TRBD1 aligns across 10 bases. Per germline, CDR1 MNHEY and CDR2 SVGAGI. CDR3 length equals 15 residues. With V trimmed by 5 bases and J by 5 bases, 7 bases remained unmatched. Here the CDR3 reads CASSLDRGLGDTQYF. CDR3 coding DNA: TGTGCCAGCAGTCTCGACAGGGGGCTGGGAGATACGCAGTATTTT.

The chain links TRBV18 to TRBJ1-2, with D unclear. V shed 3 bases and J shed 0 bases, with 14 bases lying between them. CDR1 and CDR2 from the germline V gene are KGHSH and LQKENI. The CDR3 is 16 amino acids. The CDR3 region is CASSPETSEANYGYTF. CDR3 nucleotide sequence: TGTGCCAGCTCACCGGAAACTTCCGAAGCTAACTATGGCTACACCTTC.